This T cell receptor (beta chain) was documented in a study of OX40 agonist ivuxolimab in advanced cancers. This CDR3 spans 19 amino acids. Per the germline V gene, CDR1 is SNHLY and CDR2 is FYNNEI. V gave up 4 bases and J gave up 8 bases; unmatched junction bases: 19. Assay: immunoSEQ multiplex PCR; the TCRdb copy retains only in-frame clones and omits some. Among under 25,000 clones listed, around 82% were seen once. The chain is built from TRBV2 and TRBJ2-1; 11 bases align to TRBD2. The receptor comes from an adult with an advanced solid tumor such as melanoma, head and neck, liver or kidney cancer. The sample in question was CD4+ or CD8+ T cells sorted from blood, obtained in a trial of the OX40 agonist ivuxolimab. In DNA form, the CDR3 reads TGTGCCAGCAGTGTAATGTGGGGAGGTAGCGGGGGGGCCGTCCATGAGCAGTTCTTC. Its protein is CASSVMWGGSGGAVHEQFF.